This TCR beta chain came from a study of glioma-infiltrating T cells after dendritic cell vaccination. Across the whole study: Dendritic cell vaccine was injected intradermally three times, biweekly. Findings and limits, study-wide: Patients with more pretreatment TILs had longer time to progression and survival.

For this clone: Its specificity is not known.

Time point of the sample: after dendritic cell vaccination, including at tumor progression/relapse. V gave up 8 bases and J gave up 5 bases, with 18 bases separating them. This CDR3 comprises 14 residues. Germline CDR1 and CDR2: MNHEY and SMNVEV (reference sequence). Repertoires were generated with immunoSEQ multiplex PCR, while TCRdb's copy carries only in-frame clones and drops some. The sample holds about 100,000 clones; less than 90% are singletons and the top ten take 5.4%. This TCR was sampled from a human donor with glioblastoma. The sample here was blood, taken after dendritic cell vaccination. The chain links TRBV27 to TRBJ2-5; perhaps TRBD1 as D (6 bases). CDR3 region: CASGPGDKAETQYF. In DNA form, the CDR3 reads TGTGCCAGCGGTCCAGGGGACAAGGCGGAGACCCAGTACTTC.